Below, 13 T cell receptor beta chains from the same sample are listed, as sequenced in a study of cytomegalovirus exposure and HLA in healthy donors. The assay was immunoSEQ multiplex PCR, and TCRdb's table has in-frame clones only and misses some. The profile shows roughly 270,000 clones, around 89% of them singletons. Specimen: PBMCs. Receptors were obtained from a woman younger than 35 in good health and CMV-seronegative.

CDR3 DNA: TGCGCCAGCAGCTTGGGGACAGAACAAGAGACCCAGTACTTC. This gives the protein CASSLGTEQETQYF. This chain uses TRBV5-1 with TRBJ2-5; TRBD1 might be the D (6 bases). Germline V gene data show CDR1 as SGHRS and CDR2 as YFSETQ. Trimming cost V 0 bases and J 2 bases, with 8 bases left between them. The CDR3 spans 14 residues.

This clone was found once. The rearrangement uses TRBV9 and TRBJ2-7; 7 bases align to TRBD2. Losses at the gene ends were 2 bases for V and 2 bases for J; bases not matched to a gene: 7. CDR3 length: 15 residues. CDR1 is SGDLS and CDR2 is YYNGEE in the germline V gene. CDR3 bases: TGTGCCAGCAGCGTCAGTAGCGGGCCTACCTACGAGCAGTACTTC. Translation: CASSVSSGPTYEQYF.

This clone was picked up one time. This rearrangement joins TRBV19 to TRBJ1-2; D may be TRBD1 (5 bases). From germline, CDR1 is LNHDA and CDR2 SQIVND (reference sequence). CDR3 length: 12 residues. Deletions cut 6 bases from V and 8 bases from J, with 13 bases between. CDR3 nucleotides: TGTGCCAGTAGGACGGACATTCTGGGCTACACCTTC. Translation gives CASRTDILGYTF.

This clone was picked up one time. The chain couples TRBV18 to TRBJ2-7; 7 nucleotides agree with TRBD1. The CDR3 covers 14 residues. CDR1 and CDR2 from the germline V gene are KGHSH and LQKENI. The V segment lost 6 bases and the J segment 2 bases; nucleotides outside the gene matches: 7. The CDR3 spells CASSPPGQPYEQYF. The CDR3 bases are TGTGCCAGCTCTCCTCCGGGACAGCCCTACGAGCAGTACTTC.

V gene TRBV28 combines with J gene TRBJ2-1; 7 bases are a match to TRBD2. The CDR3 is made up of 16 amino acids. Germline CDR1 is MDHEN and CDR2 is SYDVKM. V lost 2 bases to trimming and J lost 0 bases; unmatched junction nucleotides: 4. In DNA form, the CDR3 reads TGTGCCAGCAGTTTAAACAGCGGGACCTCCTACAATGAGCAGTTCTTC. It codes for CASSLNSGTSYNEQFF.

The rearrangement joins TRBV11-2 to TRBJ1-3, with D unresolved. Germline V gene lookup returns CDR1 SGHAT and CDR2 FQNNGV. This CDR3 spans 17 amino acids. The ends were cut back, 0 bases at V and 3 bases at J, with 15 bases in the middle. CDR3 sequence (DNA): TGTGCCAGCAGCTTAGATCGAGGTCGATCCGATGGAAACACCATATATTTT. Encoded protein: CASSLDRGRSDGNTIYF.

V is TRBV27 and J is TRBJ2-7; TRBD2 matches at 8 bases. CDR1 is MNHEY, CDR2 SMNVEV, per germline (reference sequence). V gave up 5 bases and J gave up 4 bases; unmatched junction bases: 10. The length of the CDR3 is 15 residues. In DNA, the CDR3 is TGTGCCAGCAGTCCTACTAGCGGAGGACCGTACGAGCAGTACTTC. Translated, it gives CASSPTSGGPYEQYF.

The rearrangement joins TRBV29-1 to TRBJ2-1, with 13 bases aligning to TRBD2. V shed 6 bases, J shed 9 bases, and the junction held 8 bases outside the gene matches. Germline V gene data show CDR1 as SQVTM and CDR2 as ANQGSEA. This CDR3 spans 14 amino acids. CDR3 sequence: CSVKGLAGELEQFF. CDR3 DNA sequence: TGCAGCGTCAAAGGACTAGCGGGAGAGCTTGAGCAGTTCTTC.

The gene calls are TRBV9 and TRBJ2-1; 10 nucleotides line up with TRBD2. The germline V gene encodes CDR1 SGDLS and CDR2 YYNGEE. V lost 4 bases and J lost 4; bases outside the gene matches: 2. This CDR3 spans 14 amino acids. In DNA form, the CDR3 reads TGTGCCAGCAGCCCGGGACTAGCGTACAATGAGCAGTTCTTC. Protein product: CASSPGLAYNEQFF. The full variable domain, completed using reference TRBV9 and TRBJ2-1, is DSGVTQTPKHLITATGQRVTLRCSPRSGDLSVYWYQQSLDQGLQFLIQYYNGEERAKGNILERFSAQQFPDLHSELNLSSLELGDSALYFCASSPGLAYNEQFFGPGTRLTVL.

The chain carries TRBV27 and TRBJ2-7; 8 nucleotides match TRBD1. The CDR3 consists of 14 residues. Trimming at V came to 3 bases and at J to 2 bases, leaving 3 bases not matched to a gene. CDR1 and CDR2 from the germline V gene are MNHEY and SMNVEV (reference sequence). Written as DNA, the CDR3 is TGTGCCAGCAGTTTTGGGACAGGCACCTACGAGCAGTACTTC. Translation gives CASSFGTGTYEQYF.

V gene TRBV5-1 combines with J gene TRBJ2-7, with a weak D call TRBD2 (6 bases). V was shortened by 1 base and J by 2 bases, with 13 bases between the two germline ends. Germline V gene sequence: CDR1 SGHRS, CDR2 YFSETQ. This CDR3 has 15 residues. The DNA for the CDR3 is TGCGCCAGCAGCTTGCTGGGACTCGACACCTACGAGCAGTACTTC. It encodes CASSLLGLDTYEQYF.

This chain joins TRBV27 and TRBJ1-5, with TRBD1 as a possible D gene (6 bases). Germline CDR1 MNHEY, CDR2 SMNVEV (reference sequence). Trimming took off 3 bases at V and 1 base at J, with 10 bases between the two ends. The CDR3 sequence is 15 residues long. CDR3 DNA: TGTGCCAGCAGTTTCTTGAGGGGGAGCAATCAGCCCCAGCATTTT. Protein: CASSFLRGSNQPQHF.

V usage is TRBV6-5 and J usage is TRBJ2-7; the D gene is possibly TRBD1 (5 bases). V shed 7 bases and J shed 7 bases, with 17 bases lying between them. This CDR3 is built from 13 residues. Germline V lookup: CDR1 MNHEY, CDR2 SVGAGI. The CDR3 sequence: CASIGHSVREQYF. The CDR3 coding sequence is TGTGCCAGCATTGGACACTCCGTGCGGGAGCAGTACTTC.